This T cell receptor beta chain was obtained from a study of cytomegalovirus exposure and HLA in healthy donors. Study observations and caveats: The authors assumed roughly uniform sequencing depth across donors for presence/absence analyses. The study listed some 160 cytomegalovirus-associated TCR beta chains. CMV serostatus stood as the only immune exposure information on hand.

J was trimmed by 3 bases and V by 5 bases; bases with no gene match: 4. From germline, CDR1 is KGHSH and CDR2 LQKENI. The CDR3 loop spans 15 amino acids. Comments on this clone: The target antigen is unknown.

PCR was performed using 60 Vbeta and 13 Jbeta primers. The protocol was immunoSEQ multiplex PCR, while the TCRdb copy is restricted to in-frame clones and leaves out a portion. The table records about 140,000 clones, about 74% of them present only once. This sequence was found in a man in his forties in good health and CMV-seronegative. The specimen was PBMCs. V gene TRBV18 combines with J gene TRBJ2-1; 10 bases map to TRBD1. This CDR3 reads CASSIRTGGYNEQFF. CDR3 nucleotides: TGTGCCAGCTCAATCCGGACAGGGGGCTACAATGAGCAGTTCTTC.